This TCR beta chain was sequenced during a study of human T cells and chemical hapten exposure. Across the study: Predominantly women, the patients had alopecia areata, totalis or universalis. Per-sample variation in TCR yield stemmed mainly from small pooled library volume differences.

Time point defined: patch test 3, about 24 weeks after DPC sensitization. Treatment noted: therapeutic diphenylcyclopropenone sensitization with weekly scalp DPC. As the library was built, unique molecular identifiers were attached to individual cDNA molecules. One entry per CDR3 protein results from TCRdb running MiXCR on the RACE reads. The table has 100,000 to 150,000 distinct CDR3 sequences, 10% to 12% seen once. This clonotype was observed many times. Its antigen is undetermined. The germline V gene encodes CDR1 MNHEY and CDR2 SVGAGI. The V gene end was trimmed by 5 bases and the J gene end by 7 bases; junction bases not matched to a gene: 6. The CDR3 runs 15 residues. Findings and caveats of the study: Relative to controls, expanded TCRs formed significantly more large CDR3 similarity clusters.

This rearrangement joins TRBV6-5 to TRBJ2-4; 12 bases map to TRBD1. The starting material was whole blood, obtained in connection with sensitization to the hapten diphenylcyclopropenone (DPC). The clonotype comes from a woman between 45 and 60 years old with alopecia areata. Some clones in this sample may be carry-over from other donors' samples. CDR3 residues: CASSPGTGGLNIQYF. The CDR3 coding sequence is TGTGCCAGCAGTCCCGGGACAGGGGGCCTGAACATTCAGTACTTC.